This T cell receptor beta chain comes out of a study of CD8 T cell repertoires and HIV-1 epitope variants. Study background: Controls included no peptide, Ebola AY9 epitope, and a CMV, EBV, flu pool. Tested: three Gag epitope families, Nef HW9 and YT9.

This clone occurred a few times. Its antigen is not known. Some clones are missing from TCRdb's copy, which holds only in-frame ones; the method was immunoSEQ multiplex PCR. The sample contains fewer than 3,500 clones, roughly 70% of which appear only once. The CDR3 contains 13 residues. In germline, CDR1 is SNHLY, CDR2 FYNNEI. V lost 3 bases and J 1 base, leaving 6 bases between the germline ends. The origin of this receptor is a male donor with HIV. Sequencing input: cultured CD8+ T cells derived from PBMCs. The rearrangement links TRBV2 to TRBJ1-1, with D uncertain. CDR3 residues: CASSDWGNTEAFF. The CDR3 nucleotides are TGTGCCAGCAGTGACTGGGGGAACACTGAAGCTTTCTTT.